The clone carrying this T cell receptor (beta chain) occurred many times. This CDR3 contains 14 residues. These data are taken from a study of early T cells in non-severe SARS-CoV-2 infection. Background on the study: The sequenced material was bulk RNA from unsorted whole blood, and its chains were unpaired.

As part of library construction, unique molecular identifiers were attached to individual cDNA molecules. TCRdb redid the calling of the 5' RACE reads with MiXCR, one entry per CDR3 protein. Among approximately 50,000 distinct CDR3 sequences listed, approximately 8.5% were seen once. The V call is TRBV21-1, the J call TRBJ1-2. TRBV21-1 counts as a pseudogene. The source of this sequence is an adult who was a healthcare worker with PCR-confirmed SARS-CoV-2 infection or an uninfected control (not recorded which). Sequenced: whole blood. The CDR3 DNA follows: TGTGCCAGCAGCAACGCGACACCGAACTATGGCTACACCTTC. Its protein is CASSNATPNYGYTF.